The entry that follows covers one TCR beta chain sequence. What it binds is unknown. The data derive from a study of T cell responses to AZD1222 COVID-19 vaccine. Broader study findings: Researchers report vaccine-associated CD4 TCRs spanning spike, with dominance at 160-218 and 743-854. Clonal diversity was possibly underestimated, and the donors were mostly white British, with more females. After two AZD1222 doses, spike-specific TCR breadth and depth rose versus day 0.

Only in-frame clones appear in the TCRdb table, and some are missing; sequencing was by immunoSEQ multiplex PCR. The sample has roughly 110,000 clones; almost 90% are singletons. This CDR3 region has 17 residues. The V segment lost 5 bases and the J segment 7 bases; nucleotides outside the gene matches: 19. From germline, CDR1 is WNHNN and CDR2 SYGVQD (reference sequence). The rearrangement links TRBV10-1 to TRBJ1-1; 7 positions agree with TRBD1. The specimen was peripheral blood, collected on day 0 of AZD1222 vaccination. This TCR came from an adult in good health. Here the CDR3 DNA reads TGCGCCAGCAGTACAGGTAGGCAGGGGGTCGGTCATAGTGAAGCTTTCTTT. It encodes CASSTGRQGVGHSEAFF.